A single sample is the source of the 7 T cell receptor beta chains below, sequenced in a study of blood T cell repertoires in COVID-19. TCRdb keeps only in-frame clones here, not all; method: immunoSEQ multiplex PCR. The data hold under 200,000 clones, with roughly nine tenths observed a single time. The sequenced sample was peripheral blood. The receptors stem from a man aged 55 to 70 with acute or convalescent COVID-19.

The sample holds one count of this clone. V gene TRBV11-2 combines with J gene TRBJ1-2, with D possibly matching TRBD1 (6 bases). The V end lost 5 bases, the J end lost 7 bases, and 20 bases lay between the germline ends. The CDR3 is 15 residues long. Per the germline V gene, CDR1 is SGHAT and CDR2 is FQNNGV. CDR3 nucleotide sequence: TGTGCCAGCAGCCGTCCCCGGGGGGGCTCCGGTGGCTACACCTTC. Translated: CASSRPRGGSGGYTF.

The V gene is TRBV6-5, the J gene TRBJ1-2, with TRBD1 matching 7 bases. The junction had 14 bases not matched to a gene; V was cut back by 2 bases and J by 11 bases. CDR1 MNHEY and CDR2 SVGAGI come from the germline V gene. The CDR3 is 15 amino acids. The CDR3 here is CASSYKGALYPDYTF. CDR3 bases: TGTGCCAGCAGTTACAAGGGGGCCCTCTATCCCGATTACACCTTC.

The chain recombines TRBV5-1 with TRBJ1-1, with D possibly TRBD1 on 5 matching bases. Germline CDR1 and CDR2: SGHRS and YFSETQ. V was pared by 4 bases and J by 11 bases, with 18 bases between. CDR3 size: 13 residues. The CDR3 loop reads CASSKGGAEEAFF. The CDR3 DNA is TGCGCCAGCAGCAAGGGTGGGGCCGAAGAGGCTTTCTTT.

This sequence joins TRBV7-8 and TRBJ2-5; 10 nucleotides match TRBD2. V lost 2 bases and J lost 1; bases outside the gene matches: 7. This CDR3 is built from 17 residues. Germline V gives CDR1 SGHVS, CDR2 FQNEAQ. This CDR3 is CASSLNFLAGAQETQYF. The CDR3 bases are TGTGCCAGCAGCTTAAATTTTCTAGCGGGGGCCCAAGAGACCCAGTACTTC.

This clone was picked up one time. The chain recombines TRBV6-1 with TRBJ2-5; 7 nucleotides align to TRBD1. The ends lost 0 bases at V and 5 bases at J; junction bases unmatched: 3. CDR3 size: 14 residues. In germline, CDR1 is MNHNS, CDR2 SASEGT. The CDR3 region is CASSEATGIETQYF. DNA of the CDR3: TGTGCCAGCAGTGAAGCGACAGGGATCGAGACCCAGTACTTC.

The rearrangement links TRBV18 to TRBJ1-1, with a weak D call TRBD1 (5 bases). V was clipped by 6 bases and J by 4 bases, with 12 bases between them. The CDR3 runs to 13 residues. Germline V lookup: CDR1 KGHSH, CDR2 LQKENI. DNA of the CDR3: TGTGCCAGCTCCCCCTGGGGCGGCACTGAAGCTTTCTTT. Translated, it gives CASSPWGGTEAFF.

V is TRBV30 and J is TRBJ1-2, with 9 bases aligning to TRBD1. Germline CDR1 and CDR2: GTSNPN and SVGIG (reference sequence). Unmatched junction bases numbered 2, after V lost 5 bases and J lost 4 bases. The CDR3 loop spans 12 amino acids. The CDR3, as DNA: TGTGCCTGGGGGGACAGGGTCTATGGCTACACCTTC. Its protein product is CAWGDRVYGYTF.